This TCR beta chain was observed in a study of CD4 T cell repertoires in COVID-19. The V end lost 3 bases, the J end lost 1 base, and 10 bases lay between the germline ends. The V gene's germline CDR1 is LGHNA and CDR2 YNFKEQ. This CDR3 spans 16 amino acids. The data were produced by immunoSEQ multiplex PCR, yet TCRdb's version contains in-frame clones alone and is incomplete. This table has some 80,000 clones, roughly 80% appearing once. The study, taken as a whole, reports: In SARS-CoV and/or HKU1 spike cultures, between roughly 6 and 26% of SARS-CoV-2 clonotypes reappeared. Sharing of several most expanded SARS-CoV-2-reactive clonotypes across memory subsets suggested intraclonal diversification.

Concerning this clone itself: Its specificity is unknown.

The V call is TRBV4-2, the J call TRBJ2-6, with D possibly matching TRBD1 (6 bases). The clonotype comes from a human donor who had COVID-19. Sequenced material: CD4+ T cells from peripheral blood, taken after recovery from COVID-19. The CDR3 reads CASSQPTGSGANVLTF. CDR3 sequence (DNA): TGTGCCAGCAGCCAGCCTACAGGGTCTGGGGCCAACGTCCTGACTTTC.